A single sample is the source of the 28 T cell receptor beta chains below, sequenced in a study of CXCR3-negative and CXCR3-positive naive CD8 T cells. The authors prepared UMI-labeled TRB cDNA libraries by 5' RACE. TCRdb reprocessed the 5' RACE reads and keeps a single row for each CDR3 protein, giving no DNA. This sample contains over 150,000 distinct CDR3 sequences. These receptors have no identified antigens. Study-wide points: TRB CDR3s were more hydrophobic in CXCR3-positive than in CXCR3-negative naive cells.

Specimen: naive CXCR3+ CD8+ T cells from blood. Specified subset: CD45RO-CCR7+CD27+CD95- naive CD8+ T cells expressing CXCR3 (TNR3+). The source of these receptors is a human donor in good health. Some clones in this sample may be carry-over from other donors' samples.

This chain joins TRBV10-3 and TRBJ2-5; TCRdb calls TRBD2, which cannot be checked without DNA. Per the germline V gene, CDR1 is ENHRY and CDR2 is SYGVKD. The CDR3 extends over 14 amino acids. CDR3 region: CAISAAGVGETQYF.

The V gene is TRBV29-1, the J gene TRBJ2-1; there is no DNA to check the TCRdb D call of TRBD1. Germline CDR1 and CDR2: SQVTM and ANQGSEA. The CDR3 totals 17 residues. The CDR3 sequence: CSVEVARDSIYYNEQFF.

This CDR3 reads CASSQVRQGTYEQYF. This rearrangement joins TRBV4-1 to TRBJ2-7; the D call from TCRdb, TRBD2, cannot be confirmed without DNA. The germline gives CDR1 MGHRA, CDR2 YSYEKL. The CDR3 loop spans 15 amino acids.

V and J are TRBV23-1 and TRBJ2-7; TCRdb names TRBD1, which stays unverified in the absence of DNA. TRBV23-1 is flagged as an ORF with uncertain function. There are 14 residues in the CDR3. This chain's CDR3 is CASSRGGPNYEQYF.

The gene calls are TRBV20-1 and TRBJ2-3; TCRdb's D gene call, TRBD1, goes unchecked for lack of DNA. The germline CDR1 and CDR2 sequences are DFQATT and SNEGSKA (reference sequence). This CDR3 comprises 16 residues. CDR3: CSARRRVLDSTDTQYF.

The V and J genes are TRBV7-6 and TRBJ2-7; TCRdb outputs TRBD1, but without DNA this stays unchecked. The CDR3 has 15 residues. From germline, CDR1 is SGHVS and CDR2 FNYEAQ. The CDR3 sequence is CASSPGGDSPYEQYF.

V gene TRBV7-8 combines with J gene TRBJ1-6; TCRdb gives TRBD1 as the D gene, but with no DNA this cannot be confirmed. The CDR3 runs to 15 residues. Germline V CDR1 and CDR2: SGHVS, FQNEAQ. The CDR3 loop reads CASRSQGGGNSPLHF.

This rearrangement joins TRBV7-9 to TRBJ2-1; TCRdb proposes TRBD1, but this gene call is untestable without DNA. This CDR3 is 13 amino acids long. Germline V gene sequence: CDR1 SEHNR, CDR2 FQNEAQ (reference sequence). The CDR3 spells CASSTPPNNEQFF.

The CDR3 sequence: CASSRQGAGEQYF. The rearrangement joins TRBV28 to TRBJ2-7; the D gene TCRdb calls, TRBD1, cannot be checked with no DNA. Per the germline V gene, CDR1 is MDHEN and CDR2 is SYDVKM. This CDR3 has 13 amino acids. The full variable domain, in which reference TRBV28 and TRBJ2-7 provide the parts outside the CDR3, is DVKVTQSSRYLVKRTGEKVFLECVQDMDHENMFWYRQDPGLGLRLIYFSYDVKMKEKGDIPEGYSVSREKKERFSLILESASTNQTSMYLCASSRQGAGEQYFGPGTRLTVT.

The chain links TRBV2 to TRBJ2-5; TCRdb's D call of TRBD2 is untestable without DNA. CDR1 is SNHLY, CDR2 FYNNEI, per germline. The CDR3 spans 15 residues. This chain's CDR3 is CASSEALTGGETQYF.

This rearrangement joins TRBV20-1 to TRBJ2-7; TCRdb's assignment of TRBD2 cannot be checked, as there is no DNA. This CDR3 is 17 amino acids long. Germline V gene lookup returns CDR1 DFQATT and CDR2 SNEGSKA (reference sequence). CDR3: CSARDPLAGSYSYEQYF.

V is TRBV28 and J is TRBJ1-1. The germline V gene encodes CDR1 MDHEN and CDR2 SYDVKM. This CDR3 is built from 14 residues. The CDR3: CASSWLRSNTEAFF. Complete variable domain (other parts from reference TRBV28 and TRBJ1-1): DVKVTQSSRYLVKRTGEKVFLECVQDMDHENMFWYRQDPGLGLRLIYFSYDVKMKEKGDIPEGYSVSREKKERFSLILESASTNQTSMYLCASSWLRSNTEAFFGQGTRLTVV.

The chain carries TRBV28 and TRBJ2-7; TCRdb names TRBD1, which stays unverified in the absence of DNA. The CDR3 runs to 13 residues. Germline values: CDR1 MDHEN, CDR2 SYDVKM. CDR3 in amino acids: CASSWAGSYEQYF.

The CDR3 loop reads CASRGPGPHRYNEQFF. The gene calls are TRBV7-9 and TRBJ2-1. The CDR3 sequence is 16 residues long. In germline, CDR1 is SEHNR, CDR2 FQNEAQ (reference sequence).

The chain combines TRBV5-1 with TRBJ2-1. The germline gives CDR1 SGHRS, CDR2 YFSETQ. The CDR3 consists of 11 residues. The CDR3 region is CASTDYNEQFF.

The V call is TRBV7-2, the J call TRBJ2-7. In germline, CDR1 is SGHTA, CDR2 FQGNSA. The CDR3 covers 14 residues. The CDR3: CASSFYGSSYEQYF.

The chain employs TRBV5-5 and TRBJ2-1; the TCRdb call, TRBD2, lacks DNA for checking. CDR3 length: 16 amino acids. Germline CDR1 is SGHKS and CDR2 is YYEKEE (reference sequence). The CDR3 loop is CASSFYSGGARNEQFF.

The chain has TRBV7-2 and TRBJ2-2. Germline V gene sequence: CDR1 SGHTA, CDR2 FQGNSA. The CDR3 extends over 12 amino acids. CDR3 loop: CASSSMTGELFF.

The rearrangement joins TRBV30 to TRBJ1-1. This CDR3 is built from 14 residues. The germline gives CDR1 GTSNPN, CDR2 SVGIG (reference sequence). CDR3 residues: CAWSEGIGNTEAFF.

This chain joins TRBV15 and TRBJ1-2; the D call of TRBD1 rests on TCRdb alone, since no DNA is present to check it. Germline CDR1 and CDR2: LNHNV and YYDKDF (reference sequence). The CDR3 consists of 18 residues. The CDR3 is CATSRDWSETGKTGGYTF.

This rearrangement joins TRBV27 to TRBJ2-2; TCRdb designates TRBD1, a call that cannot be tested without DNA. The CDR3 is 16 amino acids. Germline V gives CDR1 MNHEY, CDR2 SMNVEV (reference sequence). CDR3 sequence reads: CASSSGTGIRTGELFF.

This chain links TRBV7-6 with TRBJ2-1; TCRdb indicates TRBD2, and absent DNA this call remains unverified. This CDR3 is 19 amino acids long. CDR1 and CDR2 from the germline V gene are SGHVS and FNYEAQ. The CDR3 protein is CASSLAVRASGTPGDEQFF.

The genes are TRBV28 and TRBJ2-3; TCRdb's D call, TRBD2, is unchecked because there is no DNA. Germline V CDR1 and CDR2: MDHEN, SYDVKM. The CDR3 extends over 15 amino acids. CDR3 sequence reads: CASSLLGGGADTQYF.

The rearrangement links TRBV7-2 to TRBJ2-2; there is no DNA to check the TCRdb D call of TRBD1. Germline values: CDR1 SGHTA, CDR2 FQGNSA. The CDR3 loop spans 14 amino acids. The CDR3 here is CASSRGLVTGELFF.

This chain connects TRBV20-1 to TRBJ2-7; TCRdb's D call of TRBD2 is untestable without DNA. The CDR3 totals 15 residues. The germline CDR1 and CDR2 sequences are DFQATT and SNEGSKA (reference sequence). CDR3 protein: CSARVWASGIYEQYF.

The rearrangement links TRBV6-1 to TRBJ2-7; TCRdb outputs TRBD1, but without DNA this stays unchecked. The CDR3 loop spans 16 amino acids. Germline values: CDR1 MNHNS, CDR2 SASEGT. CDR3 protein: CASSVWGRGSSYEQYF.

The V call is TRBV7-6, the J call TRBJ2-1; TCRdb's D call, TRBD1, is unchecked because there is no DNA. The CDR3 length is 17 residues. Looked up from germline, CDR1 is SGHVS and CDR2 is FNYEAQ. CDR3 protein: CASSTGASRQGYNEQFF. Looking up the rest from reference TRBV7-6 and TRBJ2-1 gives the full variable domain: GAGVSQSPRYKVTKRGQDVALRCDPISGHVSLYWYRQALGQGPEFLTYFNYEAQQDKSGLPNDRFSAERPEGSISTLTIQRTEQRDSAMYRCASSTGASRQGYNEQFFGPGTRLTVL.

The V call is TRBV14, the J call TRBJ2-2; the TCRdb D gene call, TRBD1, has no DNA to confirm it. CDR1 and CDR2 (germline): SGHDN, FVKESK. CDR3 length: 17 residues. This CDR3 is CASSQDHPLANTGELFF.